The clone carrying this T cell receptor beta chain was seen a single time. As yet, its antigen is unknown. This specimen comes from a study of cytomegalovirus exposure and HLA in healthy donors. This CDR3 contains 16 residues. V was trimmed by 3 bases and J by 0 bases, leaving 12 bases between them. Germline V lookup: CDR1 WNHNN, CDR2 SYGVQD (reference sequence). Study-level results: Researchers reported that a few CMV-associated chains were confirmed in vitro as CMV antigen-specific.

13 Jbeta primers and 60 Vbeta primers were used for the PCR. Sequencing was performed with immunoSEQ multiplex PCR; in TCRdb, only in-frame clones are kept and a portion is missing. The table lists 210,000 or so clones, around 80% of them singletons. Sequences were obtained from PBMCs. The chain recombines TRBV10-1 with TRBJ2-1; tentatively, D is TRBD2 (7 bases). This TCR derives from a boy aged 5-17 years in good health and CMV-seronegative. The CDR3 DNA reads TGCGCCAGCAGTGACGGGGGGCTCGGCTCCTACAATGAGCAGTTCTTC. Its protein product is CASSDGGLGSYNEQFF.